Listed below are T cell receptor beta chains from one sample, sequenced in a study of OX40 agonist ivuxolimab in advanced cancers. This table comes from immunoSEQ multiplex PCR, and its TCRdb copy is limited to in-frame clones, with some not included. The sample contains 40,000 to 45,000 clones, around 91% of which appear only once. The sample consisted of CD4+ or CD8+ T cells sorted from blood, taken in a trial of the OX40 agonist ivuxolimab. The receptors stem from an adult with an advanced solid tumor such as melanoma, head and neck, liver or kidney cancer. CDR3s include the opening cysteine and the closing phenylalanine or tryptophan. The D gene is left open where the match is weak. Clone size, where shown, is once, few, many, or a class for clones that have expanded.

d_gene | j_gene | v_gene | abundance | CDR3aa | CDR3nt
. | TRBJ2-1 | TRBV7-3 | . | CASSPGSWREGEQFF | TGTGCCAGCAGCCCTGGGAGTTGGCGGGAAGGTGAGCAGTTCTTC
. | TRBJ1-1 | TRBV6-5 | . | CASRTRDATEAFF | TGTGCCAGCAGGACCAGGGATGCCACTGAAGCTTTCTTT
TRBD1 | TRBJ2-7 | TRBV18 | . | CASSKIQGGDYEQYF | TGTGCCAGCTCGAAGATACAGGGGGGAGACTACGAGCAGTACTTC
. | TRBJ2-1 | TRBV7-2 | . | CASSLTQDPRVDEQFF | TGTGCCAGCAGCTTAACACAGGACCCGAGGGTGGATGAGCAGTTCTTC
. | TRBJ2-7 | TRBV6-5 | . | CASSTGARNEQYF | TGTGCCAGCTCTACGGGGGCCCGGAACGAGCAGTACTTC
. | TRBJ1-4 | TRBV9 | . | CASSVSHNNDEKLFF | TGTGCCAGCAGCGTATCACACAACAACGATGAAAAACTGTTTTTT
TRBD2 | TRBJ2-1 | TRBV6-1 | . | CASTPSGLFNEQFF | TGTGCCAGCACCCCTAGCGGTCTATTCAATGAGCAGTTCTTC
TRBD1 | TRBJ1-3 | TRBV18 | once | CASSPPDPGQSGNTIYF | TGTGCCAGCTCACCACCGGATCCGGGACAGTCTGGAAACACCATATATTTT
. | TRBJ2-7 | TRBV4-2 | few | CASSQVSGAEQYF | TGTGCCAGCAGCCAAGTATCCGGCGCCGAGCAGTACTTC
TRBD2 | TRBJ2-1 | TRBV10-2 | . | CASSRGLANNEQFF | TGCGCCAGCAGTCGGGGACTAGCCAACAATGAGCAGTTCTTC
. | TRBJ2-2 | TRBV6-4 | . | CASRGTWNTGELFF | TGTGCCAGCAGGGGGACATGGAACACCGGGGAGCTGTTTTTT
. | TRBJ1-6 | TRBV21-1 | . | CAVRGTLSYNSPLHF | TGTGCCGTCCGAGGGACACTCTCCTATAATTCACCCCTCCACTTT
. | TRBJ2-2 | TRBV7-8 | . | CASSLEPGPRAGELFF | TGTGCCAGCAGCTTAGAGCCCGGGCCCAGGGCCGGGGAGCTGTTTTTT
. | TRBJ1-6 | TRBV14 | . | CASSYTGSYNSPLHF | TGTGCCAGCAGCTACACAGGCTCCTATAATTCACCCCTCCACTTT
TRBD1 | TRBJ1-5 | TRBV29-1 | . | CSVAGTGGLYSNQPQHF | TGCAGCGTTGCCGGGACAGGGGGCCTTTATAGCAATCAGCCCCAGCATTTT
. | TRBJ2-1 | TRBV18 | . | CASSPGGDPRAEQFF | TGTGCCAGCTCACCGGGCGGTGACCCGAGGGCTGAGCAGTTCTTC
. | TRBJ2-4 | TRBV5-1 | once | CASSLVAGLTKNIQYF | TGCGCCAGCAGCTTGGTGGCGGGCCTGACCAAAAACATTCAGTACTTC
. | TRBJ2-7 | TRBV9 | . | CASSVSSQAYEQYF | TGTGCCAGCAGCGTCTCGTCACAAGCCTACGAGCAGTACTTC
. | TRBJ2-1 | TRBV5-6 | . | CASSFTTGTHTYNEQFF | TGTGCCAGCAGCTTCACCACCGGGACTCACACCTACAATGAGCAGTTCTTC
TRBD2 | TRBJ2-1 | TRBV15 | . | CATSRGAAGDGHEQFF | TGTGCCACCAGCAGGGGAGCGGCGGGGGACGGGCATGAGCAGTTCTTC
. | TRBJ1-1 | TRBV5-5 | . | CASSLLGRDTEAFF | TGTGCCAGCAGCTTGTTGGGAAGGGACACTGAAGCTTTCTTT
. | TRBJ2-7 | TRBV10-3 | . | CAIGGAYEQYF | TGTGCCATAGGCGGAGCCTACGAGCAGTACTTC
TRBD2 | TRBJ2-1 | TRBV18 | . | CASSLAGWTDNEQFF | TGTGCCAGCTCGTTAGCGGGGTGGACGGACAATGAGCAGTTCTTC
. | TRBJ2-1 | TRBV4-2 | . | CASSQGDNYNEQFF | TGTGCCAGCAGCCAAGGGGACAACTACAATGAGCAGTTCTTC
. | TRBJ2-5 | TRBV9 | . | CASSVEASEGTQYF | TGTGCCAGCAGCGTAGAAGCCTCTGAAGGGACCCAGTACTTC
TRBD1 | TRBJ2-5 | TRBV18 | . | CASTGQGGQETQYF | TGTGCCAGCACGGGACAGGGAGGCCAAGAGACCCAGTACTTC